This T cell receptor beta chain was sequenced in a study of identical twins. The table lists this clonotype with many counts. TCRdb re-derived calls from the 5' RACE reads in MiXCR, one entry per CDR3 protein. The sample lists 500,000 to 550,000 distinct CDR3 sequences, roughly a fifth occurring once. The CDR3 sequence is 16 residues long. V lost 4 bases to trimming and J lost 5 bases, with 21 bases between them. Germline V gives CDR1 SGDLS, CDR2 YYNGEE. These data also formed part of another study, on T cells expressing NK-cell markers. According to that study: In several experiments, an anti-gamma-delta TCR antibody restricted sorting to alpha-beta TCR T cells. A handful of donors carried dominant NKG2C+ clonotypes that made up roughly 1.0-7.5% of their CD8+ T cells.

The source of this sequence is a woman aged 18-35 years in good health. The sequenced sample consisted of CD4+ T cells sorted from blood. This chain joins TRBV9 and TRBJ1-1; weak D call: TRBD1 (6 bases). This chain's CDR3 is CASSSQVWDTGTEAFF. As DNA, the CDR3 is TGTGCCAGCAGCTCCCAAGTTTGGGACACGGGTACTGAAGCTTTCTTT.